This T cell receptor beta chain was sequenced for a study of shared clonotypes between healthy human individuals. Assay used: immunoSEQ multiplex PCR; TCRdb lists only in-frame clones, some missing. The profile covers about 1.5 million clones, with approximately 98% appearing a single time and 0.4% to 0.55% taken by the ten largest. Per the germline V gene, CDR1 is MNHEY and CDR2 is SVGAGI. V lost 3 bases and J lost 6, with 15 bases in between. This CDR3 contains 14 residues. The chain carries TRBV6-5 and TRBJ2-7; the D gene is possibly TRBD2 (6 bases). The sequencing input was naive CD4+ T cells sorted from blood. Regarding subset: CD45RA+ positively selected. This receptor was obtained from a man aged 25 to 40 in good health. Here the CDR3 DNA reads TGTGCCAGCAGTTATGGGTCAGGGACTGGCGAGCAGTACTTC. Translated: CASSYGSGTGEQYF.